One and the same sample provided the 12 T cell receptor beta chains below, sequenced in a study of blood T cell repertoires in COVID-19 (TCRdb year 2020). Library generation was performed with the immunoSEQ multiplex PCR assay. The source is immuneACCESS, and TCRdb retained only in-frame sequences with V and J called. Part of the clones is not carried over; for the studies checked, unresolved V genes explain less than half of this, and the remainder is unexplained. The sample data list roughly 150,000 clones, and more than 65% of these were observed just once. 7% to 10% of the sample is in the top ten clones. The source material was peripheral blood. The receptors originated from a woman aged 55-75 years with COVID-19, enrolled during active disease.

The chain couples TRBV27 to TRBJ1-5; 8 bases fit TRBD1. Per germline, CDR1 MNHEY and CDR2 SMNVEV (reference sequence). Trimming removed 4 bases from V and 6 bases from J; junction bases left unmatched: 5. CDR3 size: 14 residues. The CDR3 sequence: CASSYQGAIQPQHF. For the CDR3, the DNA is TGTGCCAGCAGTTACCAGGGGGCCATTCAGCCCCAGCATTTT.

J is TRBJ2-1 and V is TRBV28, with a weak D call TRBD2 (6 bases). The CDR3 totals 16 residues. Trimming shortened V by 6 bases and J by 5 bases, and 20 bases separated the two germline ends. Germline assignment: CDR1 MDHEN and CDR2 SYDVKM. For the CDR3, the DNA is TGTGCCAGCAGCCACACCGGGACTCGAGCTCACAATGAGCAGTTCTTC. Protein product: CASSHTGTRAHNEQFF.

The rearrangement links TRBV7-3 to TRBJ2-1, with a possible D match to TRBD2 (7 bases). The CDR3 spans 16 residues. Germline-derived CDR1 and CDR2 are SGHTA and FQGTGA. Trimming removed 0 bases from V and 7 bases from J, with 16 bases in between. In DNA, the CDR3 is TGTGCCAGCAGCTTAACTTTAACAGGGAGGGATAATGAGCAGTTCTTC. Translation gives CASSLTLTGRDNEQFF.

This chain connects TRBV13 to TRBJ1-2; 7 positions match TRBD1. Germline CDR1 and CDR2: PRHDT and FYEKMQ (reference sequence). The CDR3 is 15 amino acids. V lost 3 bases and J lost 2; bases outside the gene matches: 6. This CDR3 is CASSLNRGGNYGYTF. CDR3 nucleotide sequence: TGTGCCAGCAGCTTGAACAGGGGCGGGAACTATGGCTACACCTTC.

This chain joins TRBV9 and TRBJ1-1; no definite D call. The CDR3 consists of 14 residues. V was shortened by 4 bases and J by 0 bases, with 10 bases between the two germline ends. Germline V CDR1 and CDR2: SGDLS, YYNGEE. CDR3 sequence: CASSPITVNTEAFF. DNA of the CDR3: TGTGCCAGCAGCCCCATCACAGTGAACACTGAAGCTTTCTTT.

J is TRBJ1-5 and V is TRBV28, with no clear D. Trimming shortened V by 2 bases and J by 2 bases, and 10 bases separated the two germline ends. This CDR3 spans 15 amino acids. Germline values: CDR1 MDHEN, CDR2 SYDVKM. CDR3 loop: CASSLAGSGNQPQHF. The CDR3 bases are TGTGCCAGCAGTTTAGCGGGGTCGGGCAATCAGCCCCAGCATTTT. The variable domain in full, with the rest retrieved from reference TRBV28 and TRBJ1-5, is DVKVTQSSRYLVKRTGEKVFLECVQDMDHENMFWYRQDPGLGLRLIYFSYDVKMKEKGDIPEGYSVSREKKERFSLILESASTNQTSMYLCASSLAGSGNQPQHFGDGTRLSIL.

The table lists this clone with a few counts. The chain couples TRBV5-1 to TRBJ1-6; D not certain. The V end lost 7 bases, the J end lost 8 bases, and 13 bases lay between the germline ends. Germline V gene lookup returns CDR1 SGHRS and CDR2 YFSETQ. CDR3 length equals 13 residues. The DNA of the CDR3 is TGCGCCAGCCGCGGGGTTCGAGATTCACCCCTCCACTTT. Protein: CASRGVRDSPLHF. Based on the CDR3 plus reference TRBV5-1 and TRBJ1-6, the full variable domain is KAGVTQTPRYLIKTRGQQVTLSCSPISGHRSVSWYQQTPGQGLQFLFEYFSETQRNKGNFPGRFSGRQFSNSRSEMNVSTLELGDSALYLCASRGVRDSPLHFGNGTRLTVT.

The J gene is TRBJ2-5, the V gene TRBV5-1; TRBD1 might be the D (5 bases). The CDR3 sequence is 14 residues long. The V gene's germline CDR1 is SGHRS and CDR2 YFSETQ. V dropped 3 bases and J dropped 1 base, with 10 bases sitting between them. CDR3 sequence (DNA): TGCGCCAGCAGCTCTCAGGGTATCCAAGAGACCCAGTACTTC. It is translated as CASSSQGIQETQYF.

The chain recombines TRBV9 with TRBJ2-3; D may be TRBD2 (5 bases). V dropped 4 bases and J dropped 1 base, with 19 bases sitting between them. Germline values: CDR1 SGDLS, CDR2 YYNGEE. The CDR3 loop spans 17 amino acids. CDR3 sequence reads: CASSPFEGSPGTDTQYF. Here the CDR3 DNA reads TGTGCCAGCAGCCCCTTCGAAGGGAGCCCTGGCACAGATACGCAGTATTTT. Using reference TRBV9 and TRBJ2-3 for the parts outside the CDR3, the full variable domain is DSGVTQTPKHLITATGQRVTLRCSPRSGDLSVYWYQQSLDQGLQFLIQYYNGEERAKGNILERFSAQQFPDLHSELNLSSLELGDSALYFCASSPFEGSPGTDTQYFGPGTRLTVL.

V is TRBV19 and J is TRBJ2-2, with a tentative D call TRBD1 (6 bases). This CDR3 contains 17 residues. Looked up from germline, CDR1 is LNHDA and CDR2 is SQIVND (reference sequence). V lost 3 bases, J lost 0 bases, and 14 bases lay in between. The CDR3 bases are TGTGCCAGTAGTATTTCGTCCGGACAGCCGAACACCGGGGAGCTGTTTTTT. Residues: CASSISSGQPNTGELFF.

The chain links TRBV3-1 (or the pseudogene TRBV3-2) to TRBJ2-3; D is unclear. V lost 2 bases and J 3 bases, leaving 9 bases between the germline ends. This CDR3 comprises 14 residues. Germline values: CDR1 LGHDT, CDR2 YNNKEL (reference sequence). CDR3 bases: TGTGCCAGCAGCCAATTTCGGAGAACAGATACGCAGTATTTT. It specifies CASSQFRRTDTQYF.

The chain uses TRBV15 and TRBJ2-5, with 7 bases identical to TRBD2. Trimming removed 2 bases from V and 6 bases from J; junction bases left unmatched: 9. CDR1 is LNHNV, CDR2 YYDKDF, per germline (reference sequence). The CDR3 length is 15 residues. In DNA form, the CDR3 reads TGTGCCACCAGCAGACTCCGGGGGGACCTAAAGACCCAGTACTTC. Translated: CATSRLRGDLKTQYF.